Following are 11 T cell receptor beta chains from one sample sequenced in a study of graft-versus-host responses after intestinal transplantation. Once graft tissue had been processed, intraepithelial and lamina propria lymphocytes were released. Produced via immunoSEQ multiplex PCR; TCRdb's table is partial and in-frame only. The sample has 12,000 to 15,000 clones, 70% to 75% seen once; the top ten hold under 9%. This specimen consisted of ileum tissue, obtained 16 days after intestinal transplant. These receptors came from a human patient who received an intestinal transplant, so some T cells may come from the graft donor.

The chain joins TRBV5-4 to TRBJ1-5, with TRBD1 as a possible D gene (6 bases). Germline-derived CDR1 and CDR2 are SGHNT and YYREEE (reference sequence). This CDR3 contains 14 residues. The ends were cut back, 4 bases at V and 3 bases at J, with 11 bases in the middle. CDR3 in amino acids: CASSNDRSNQPQHF. The DNA of the CDR3 is TGTGCCAGCAGCAATGACAGGTCCAATCAGCCCCAGCATTTT.

The rearrangement uses TRBV5-1 and TRBJ1-1; 9 bases are shared with TRBD1. Germline V gene data show CDR1 as SGHRS and CDR2 as YFSETQ. J was trimmed by 1 base and V by 2 bases; bases with no gene match: 0. This CDR3 contains 14 residues. CDR3 DNA sequence: TGCGCCAGCAGCTTACAGGGGGCGAACACTGAAGCTTTCTTT. Translating it yields CASSLQGANTEAFF. The complete variable domain, with remaining parts taken from reference TRBV5-1 and TRBJ1-1, reads KAGVTQTPRYLIKTRGQQVTLSCSPISGHRSVSWYQQTPGQGLQFLFEYFSETQRNKGNFPGRFSGRQFSNSRSEMNVSTLELGDSALYLCASSLQGANTEAFFGQGTRLTVV.

The chain carries TRBV19 and TRBJ1-5; D possibly corresponds to TRBD1 (6 bases). This CDR3 is built from 13 residues. Germline V gene data show CDR1 as LNHDA and CDR2 as SQIVND (reference sequence). V was pared by 6 bases and J by 9 bases, with 15 bases between. This CDR3 is CASSPRGGGPQHF. CDR3 DNA: TGTGCCAGTAGCCCGAGGGGGGGTGGGCCCCAGCATTTT.

The chain is built from TRBV7-9 and TRBJ2-1; D remains ambiguous. Germline CDR1 is SEHNR and CDR2 is FQNEAQ (reference sequence). Trimming removed 3 bases from V and 5 bases from J, with 17 bases in between. The CDR3 extends over 16 amino acids. This CDR3 is CASSFLFLTRDNEQFF. The CDR3 bases are TGTGCCAGCAGCTTCCTTTTTTTGACTCGCGACAATGAGCAGTTCTTC.

This clone was counted a few times. An end of the junction does not agree with germline; a read error may underlie this. Other nucleotide sequences in the sample specify the same CDR3. The chain couples TRBV4-1 to TRBJ2-3, with TRBD2 matching over 9 bases. Germline CDR1 and CDR2: MGHRA and YSYEKL. The CDR3 is made up of 16 amino acids. The CDR3 is CASSQRAGGTTDTQYF. The CDR3 bases are TGTGCCAGCAGCCAAAGAGCGGGAGGAACCACAGATACGCAGTATTTT.

This chain joins TRBV9 and TRBJ2-1, with 14 bases aligning to TRBD2. Germline lookup yields CDR1 SGDLS and CDR2 YYNGEE. Unmatched junction bases numbered 6, after V lost 4 bases and J lost 0 bases. The CDR3 has 18 residues. In DNA form, the CDR3 reads TGTGCCAGCAGCCTGTGGGGGACTAGCGGGGGCTCCTACAATGAGCAGTTCTTC. Encoded protein: CASSLWGTSGGSYNEQFF.

The rearrangement links TRBV6-5 to TRBJ1-4; D gene uncertain. The CDR3 contains 14 residues. Trimming took 2 bases from V and 8 from J, leaving 12 bases between them. Looked up from germline, CDR1 is MNHEY and CDR2 is SVGAGI. CDR3 loop: CASSYGRSQEKLFF. The DNA for the CDR3 is TGTGCCAGCAGTTACGGCAGGTCACAAGAAAAACTGTTTTTT.

V usage is TRBV10-3 and J usage is TRBJ1-3, with 7 nucleotides matching TRBD1. From germline, CDR1 is ENHRY and CDR2 SYGVKD. Trimming removed 2 bases from V and 2 bases from J; junction bases left unmatched: 0. CDR3 size: 14 residues. Here the CDR3 DNA reads TGTGCCATCAGTGAGAGGGGGCCTGGAAACACCATATATTTT. Translated, it gives CAISERGPGNTIYF.

J is TRBJ2-2 and V is TRBV6-4; possibly TRBD1 for D (6 bases). The CDR3 has 14 residues. Germline CDR1 and CDR2: MRHNA and SNTAGT. V was trimmed by 4 bases and J by 6 bases, leaving 12 bases between them. CDR3 loop: CASSATGSAGELFF. DNA for the CDR3: TGTGCCAGCAGTGCCACAGGGTCCGCCGGGGAGCTGTTTTTT.

J is TRBJ2-7 and V is TRBV5-1; 10 bases align to TRBD1. The CDR3 spans 15 residues. V was clipped by 5 bases and J by 7 bases; unmatched bases: 12. Germline CDR1 reads SGHRS; CDR2 reads YFSETQ. The CDR3 DNA sequence: TGCGCCAGCAGTTTCCGGGACAGGGGTTTGGGGGAGCAGTACTTC. Translation gives CASSFRDRGLGEQYF.

J is TRBJ1-2 and V is TRBV5-1; possible D gene TRBD1, 6 bases. The CDR3 is made up of 15 amino acids. Trimming stripped 0 bases from V and 4 bases from J, with 13 bases between. Germline V gene lookup returns CDR1 SGHRS and CDR2 YFSETQ. The CDR3 region has the DNA TGCGCCAGCAGCTTGGCCGGGGGGCTGGCCTATGGCTACACCTTC. Amino acid sequence: CASSLAGGLAYGYTF.